The 32 T cell receptor beta chains in this list originate from one sample, sequenced in a study of T-cell reconstitution after alpha-beta-depleted transplantation in children. TCRbeta library construction was performed incorporating unique molecular identifiers. One entry per CDR3 protein results from TCRdb running MiXCR on the PCR reads. The sample lists about 460,000 distinct CDR3 sequences, roughly an eighth occurring once. The specimen comprised PBMCs from the stem cell graft donor, sampled from the stem cell graft. These receptors originate from a human donor who donated a stem cell graft to a child with combined immunodeficiency.

This clonotype was found many times. V and J are TRBV20-1 and TRBJ2-1; TRBD2 matches at 10 bases. In germline, CDR1 is DFQATT, CDR2 SNEGSKA (reference sequence). The CDR3 has 16 residues. The V and J ends lost 3 bases and 6 bases, in that order; junction bases with no gene match: 11. The CDR3 bases are TGCAGTGCTAGGTCCACTACTAGCGGGGCCCGCAATGAGCAGTTCTTC. Encoded protein: CSARSTTSGARNEQFF.

This chain links TRBV7-9 with TRBJ1-1; D unclear. The CDR3 covers 12 residues. V was pared by 7 bases and J by 6 bases, with 12 bases between. The germline V gene encodes CDR1 SEHNR and CDR2 FQNEAQ (reference sequence). CDR3 bases: TGTGCCAGCACCTCAACCCGATCTGAAGCTTTCTTT. It encodes CASTSTRSEAFF.

In its sample, this clonotype was seen a few times. The chain joins TRBV15 to TRBJ2-6; D remains unclear. V shed 3 bases and J shed 2 bases, with 5 bases lying between them. This CDR3 contains 14 residues. Germline CDR1 and CDR2: LNHNV and YYDKDF (reference sequence). In DNA, the CDR3 is TGTGCCACCAGCAGGCAACCTGGGGCCAACGTCCTGACTTTC. It specifies CATSRQPGANVLTF. The full variable domain, with the rest looked up from reference TRBV15 and TRBJ2-6, is DAMVIQNPRYQVTQFGKPVTLSCSQTLNHNVMYWYQQKSSQAPKLLFHYYDKDFNNEADTPDNFQSRRPNTSFCFLDIRSPGLGDTAMYLCATSRQPGANVLTFGAGSRLTVL.

In its sample, this clonotype was seen a few times. This chain links TRBV3-1 with TRBJ1-3, with D possibly TRBD1 on 5 matching bases. Germline CDR1 is LGHDT and CDR2 is YNNKEL (reference sequence). The CDR3 loop spans 16 amino acids. Trimming removed 0 bases at V and 0 bases at J, with 9 bases between. The DNA for the CDR3 is TGTGCCAGCAGCCAAGAATGGGACTACTCTGGAAACACCATATATTTT. This gives the protein CASSQEWDYSGNTIYF.

This clonotype was recorded at least ten times. The genes are TRBV29-1 and TRBJ2-4, with 8 nucleotides matching TRBD1. Trimming cost V 4 bases and J 9 bases; bases outside gene matches: 8. There are 13 residues in the CDR3. CDR1 and CDR2 (germline): SQVTM, ANQGSEA. DNA for the CDR3: TGCAGCGTTGTATCAGGGGGCAACGGCATTCAGTACTTC. Its protein product is CSVVSGGNGIQYF.

This clonotype has at least ten counts. V usage is TRBV5-1 and J usage is TRBJ2-1; D is unclear. Germline V lookup: CDR1 SGHRS, CDR2 YFSETQ. The V and J ends lost 0 bases and 2 bases respectively, with 9 bases between them. The length of the CDR3 is 15 residues. The DNA of the CDR3 is TGCGCCAGCAGCTTGGTGGATGGGGCCTACAATGAGCAGTTCTTC. Encoded protein: CASSLVDGAYNEQFF.

The CDR3 sequence: CASSPTRGGIGEQYF. The CDR3 DNA reads as TGTGCCAGCAGCCCCACGAGGGGAGGGATCGGCGAGCAGTACTTC. The gene calls are TRBV6-2 or TRBV6-3 and TRBJ2-7; 7 bases agree with TRBD2. V lost 6 bases to trimming and J lost 6 bases; unmatched junction nucleotides: 14. The CDR3 consists of 15 residues. Germline values: CDR1 MNHEY, CDR2 SVGEGT.

This clonotype came up many times. V gene TRBV7-9 combines with J gene TRBJ1-2; maybe TRBD1 (5 bases). Germline CDR1 and CDR2: SEHNR and FQNEAQ (reference sequence). Trimming cost V 8 bases and J 0 bases, with 16 bases left between them. The CDR3 extends over 15 amino acids. The CDR3 is CASASPTRANYGYTF. DNA for the CDR3: TGTGCCAGCGCGTCCCCTACCAGGGCTAACTATGGCTACACCTTC. The whole variable domain, filled in from reference TRBV7-9 and TRBJ1-2, reads DTGVSQNPRHKITKRGQNVTFRCDPISEHNRLYWYRQTLGQGPEFLTYFQNEAQLEKSRLLSDRFSAERPKGSFSTLEIQRTEQGDSAMYLCASASPTRANYGYTFGSGTRLTVV.

In its sample, this clonotype was seen many times. This chain uses TRBV29-1 with TRBJ2-3; 7 bases map to TRBD2. The V gene end was trimmed by 5 bases and the J gene end by 3 bases; junction bases not matched to a gene: 17. CDR1 and CDR2 from the germline V gene are SQVTM and ANQGSEA. This CDR3 contains 17 residues. The CDR3, as DNA: TGCAGCGTTTGCGACCCTGGCACGGGGGGAGTTACAGATACGCAGTATTTT. This codes for CSVCDPGTGGVTDTQYF.

The gene calls are TRBV7-9 and TRBJ2-1; 7 positions match TRBD2. V shed 5 bases and J 7 bases; nucleotides not matched to a gene: 17. The CDR3 runs 17 residues. Germline CDR1 SEHNR, CDR2 FQNEAQ (reference sequence). As DNA, the CDR3 is TGTGCCAGCAGCCGGGGAGGTGGCGGGAGTTCTCCAAATGAGCAGTTCTTC. It specifies CASSRGGGGSSPNEQFF.

This sequence joins TRBV12-3 or TRBV12-4 and TRBJ2-3; 11 nucleotides line up with TRBD2. The CDR3 is 17 amino acids. V gave up 4 bases and J gave up 2 bases; unmatched junction bases: 8. Here the CDR3 DNA reads TGTGCCAGCAGTTCCATGACTAGCGGGATTGACACAGATACGCAGTATTTT. Amino acids: CASSSMTSGIDTDTQYF.

Many counts were recorded for this clonotype. The V call is TRBV12-3 or TRBV12-4, the J call TRBJ1-1; perhaps TRBD1 as D (5 bases). The ends were cut back, 0 bases at V and 7 bases at J, with 9 bases in the middle. The CDR3 loop spans 13 amino acids. CDR3 nucleotides: TGTGCCAGCAGTTTAGCGCAGGGCTTTGAAGCTTTCTTT. This encodes CASSLAQGFEAFF.

This clonotype showed up just a few times. The CDR3 protein is CASSIAALTDTQYF. CDR3 in DNA: TGTGCCAGCAGCATAGCGGCACTCACAGATACGCAGTATTTT. The gene calls are TRBV25-1 and TRBJ2-3; D may be TRBD2 (6 bases). V was pared by 6 bases and J by 2 bases, with 12 bases between. Germline V CDR1 and CDR2: MGHDK, SYGVNS. This CDR3 has 14 amino acids.

This clonotype came up many times. The chain uses TRBV12-3 or TRBV12-4 and TRBJ2-3; no definite D call. This CDR3 has 13 residues. Trimming left V 10 bases short and J 2 bases short, with 13 bases between. The CDR3 region is CATLGPITDTQYF. The CDR3 nucleotides are TGTGCCACCCTGGGCCCAATCACAGATACGCAGTATTTT.

V and J are TRBV20-1 and TRBJ2-7; 7 nucleotides line up with TRBD1. This CDR3 spans 15 amino acids. The junction had 10 bases not matched to a gene; V was cut back by 3 bases and J by 2 bases. Germline V CDR1 and CDR2: DFQATT, SNEGSKA (reference sequence). The CDR3 DNA sequence: TGCAGTGCTAGGCGATTACCGGGACAGACCTACGAGCAGTACTTC. The encoded protein is CSARRLPGQTYEQYF.

This clonotype appeared a few times. The chain employs TRBV5-1 and TRBJ1-1; possible D gene TRBD1, 5 bases. This CDR3 spans 14 amino acids. The germline V gene encodes CDR1 SGHRS and CDR2 YFSETQ. With 3 bases removed from V and 7 bases from J, the gap between germline ends came to 16 bases. Here the CDR3 DNA reads TGCGCCAGCAGCTCCCGGGACGGGGCGGTTGAAGCTTTCTTT. Its protein is CASSSRDGAVEAFF. Supplemented by reference TRBV5-1 and TRBJ1-1, the full variable domain reads KAGVTQTPRYLIKTRGQQVTLSCSPISGHRSVSWYQQTPGQGLQFLFEYFSETQRNKGNFPGRFSGRQFSNSRSEMNVSTLELGDSALYLCASSSRDGAVEAFFGQGTRLTVV.

This clonotype appeared a few times. The chain recombines TRBV7-9 with TRBJ2-1; D is possibly TRBD2 (6 bases). CDR3 size: 14 residues. The germline V and J ends were trimmed by 4 bases and 8 bases, with 15 bases remaining between them. The germline CDR1 and CDR2 sequences are SEHNR and FQNEAQ (reference sequence). CDR3 coding DNA: TGTGCCAGCAGCTATAGCGGCCCGTGGGATGAGCAGTTCTTC. It yields the protein CASSYSGPWDEQFF.

J is TRBJ2-7 and V is TRBV24-1; TRBD1 matches 8 bases. CDR1 KGHDR and CDR2 SFDVKD come from the germline V gene. Germline trimming cut 9 bases from V and 2 bases from J; bases unmatched to any gene: 11. The length of the CDR3 is 15 residues. The CDR3: CATVGQDRAAYEQYF. The CDR3 DNA reads TGTGCCACCGTGGGCCAGGACAGGGCAGCCTACGAGCAGTACTTC.

This clonotype was counted only a few times. The rearrangement joins TRBV12-3 or TRBV12-4 to TRBJ1-2, with D possibly matching TRBD1 (5 bases). Trimming took off 5 bases at V and 2 bases at J, with 15 bases between the two ends. The CDR3 is 15 amino acids. The CDR3 DNA reads as TGTGCCAGCAGTCAGGGCCACCCCCTGAACTATGGCTACACCTTC. Its translation: CASSQGHPLNYGYTF.

The chain couples TRBV29-1 to TRBJ1-1, with 8 bases matching TRBD1. From germline, CDR1 is SQVTM and CDR2 ANQGSEA. The CDR3 runs to 12 residues. V dropped 3 bases and J dropped 8; count of bases not matched to a gene: 5. The CDR3 loop reads CSVDAGGTEAFF. The CDR3 coding sequence is TGCAGCGTTGATGCAGGGGGCACGGAAGCTTTCTTT.

The chain carries TRBV14 and TRBJ2-7, with 7 bases fitting TRBD1. CDR3 size: 16 residues. Unmatched junction bases numbered 7, after V lost 0 bases and J lost 2 bases. Germline assignment: CDR1 SGHDN and CDR2 FVKESK. CDR3 region: CASSQDRGTVAYEQYF. CDR3 DNA sequence: TGTGCCAGCAGCCAAGATAGGGGGACAGTAGCCTACGAGCAGTACTTC.

This clonotype turned up a few times. The V call is TRBV12-3 or TRBV12-4, the J call TRBJ2-5, with D perhaps matching TRBD2 (6 bases). V was trimmed by 5 bases and J by 2 bases, leaving 12 bases between them. The CDR3 spans 14 residues. The CDR3 DNA reads TGTGCCAGCAGTCCCCCGGGGGTACAAGAGACCCAGTACTTC. Protein: CASSPPGVQETQYF.

The chain employs TRBV21-1 and TRBJ2-1; the table calls TRBD1, which could not be checked here. TRBV21-1 is a documented pseudogene. The CDR3 contains 12 residues. CDR3 loop: CATRGGSEEQFF. CDR3 bases: TGTGCCACACGGGGGGGATCGGAAGAGCAGTTCTTC.

Only a few counts were recorded for this clonotype. V gene TRBV7-2 combines with J gene TRBJ2-5, with 7 bases lining up with TRBD1. The V gene's germline CDR1 is SGHTA and CDR2 FQGNSA. The CDR3 has 16 amino acids. V lost 4 bases, J lost 3 bases, and 11 bases stayed unmatched. The CDR3 spells CASSSGGGTDKETQYF. DNA for the CDR3: TGTGCCAGCAGCTCAGGGGGTGGGACAGACAAAGAGACCCAGTACTTC.

This clonotype was recorded at least ten times. The chain is built from TRBV20-1 and TRBJ2-5, with TRBD2 identical over 7 bases. CDR3 length: 15 amino acids. The V gene's germline CDR1 is DFQATT and CDR2 SNEGSKA (reference sequence). J was trimmed by 1 base and V by 0 bases; bases with no gene match: 5. The CDR3 DNA reads as TGCAGTGCTAGAGATTGGCGGGAGCCCCAAGAGACCCAGTACTTC. This translates into CSARDWREPQETQYF.

The J gene is TRBJ2-7, the V gene TRBV6-1; 9 nucleotides agree with TRBD2. After removal of 5 bases from V and 6 bases from J, the junction contained 11 bases not matched to a gene. The length of the CDR3 is 15 residues. Per germline, CDR1 MNHNS and CDR2 SASEGT. The CDR3 nucleotides read TGTGCCAGCAGTCCTGCAATAGCGGGAGCTAGCGAGCAGTACTTC. Amino acids: CASSPAIAGASEQYF.

This clonotype was counted many times. The rearrangement uses TRBV6-5 and TRBJ2-3, with 7 bases aligning to TRBD2. V lost 8 bases, J lost 5 bases, and 13 bases stayed unmatched. The germline V gene encodes CDR1 MNHEY and CDR2 SVGAGI. The CDR3 length is 15 residues. CDR3 nucleotide sequence: TGTGCCAGCGGCCTCTCTGGCGGGAGAGGAGATACGCAGTATTTT. Residues: CASGLSGGRGDTQYF.

This clonotype was seen at least ten times. The V call is TRBV10-3, the J call TRBJ1-4; 7 bases agree with TRBD1. The CDR3 runs to 16 residues. V shed 2 bases, J shed 0 bases, and the junction held 3 bases outside the gene matches. Germline CDR1 reads ENHRY; CDR2 reads SYGVKD. CDR3 nucleotide sequence: TGTGCCATCAGTGAGCCAGGGGGAGCAACTAATGAAAAACTGTTTTTT. It is translated as CAISEPGGATNEKLFF.

This clonotype occurred a few times. The gene calls are TRBV12-3 or TRBV12-4 and TRBJ2-3; the D is unclear. V was trimmed by 9 bases and J by 0 bases, leaving 10 bases between them. The CDR3 sequence is 13 residues long. CDR3 amino acids: CASQPMSTDTQYF. The CDR3 nucleotides read TGTGCCAGTCAACCCATGAGCACAGATACGCAGTATTTT.

This clonotype was detected a few times. The V gene is TRBV7-8, the J gene TRBJ1-2; the D gene is possibly TRBD1 (6 bases). With 1 base removed from V and 7 bases from J, the gap between germline ends came to 13 bases. Germline values: CDR1 SGHVS, CDR2 FQNEAQ. The CDR3 is 14 amino acids. The CDR3 nucleotides read TGTGCCAGCAGCTTAGATCAGGGGCTGGGTGGCTACACCTTC. It specifies CASSLDQGLGGYTF.

The rearrangement links TRBV12-3 or TRBV12-4 to TRBJ1-2; unclear D gene. CDR3 length: 14 amino acids. With 3 bases removed from V and 4 bases from J, the gap between germline ends came to 12 bases. The CDR3 DNA reads TGTGCCAGCAGTTTTGGGAATCGGTTCTATGGCTACACCTTC. This codes for CASSFGNRFYGYTF.

CDR3 residues: CASSRWGTRDFYSNQPQHF. The CDR3 DNA reads TGTGCCAGCAGTAGGTGGGGGACGCGAGATTTTTATAGCAATCAGCCCCAGCATTTT. The chain employs TRBV27 and TRBJ1-5, with D possibly TRBD1 on 5 matching bases. The length of the CDR3 is 19 residues. The germline V gene encodes CDR1 MNHEY and CDR2 SMNVEV (reference sequence). Between the trimmed V and J ends, which lost 5 bases and 0 bases, there was a span of 23 bases.